One TCR beta chain is described in this entry. Between the trimmed V and J ends, which lost 6 bases and 3 bases, there was a span of 12 bases. The CDR3 totals 14 residues. CDR1 and CDR2 (germline): SNHLY, FYNNEI. The entry originates in a study of chemoradiotherapy in HPV16-positive cancers. As for the study in general: Functional T-cell assays on a couple of HPV16-positive patients' cells defined candidate HPV-specific clones and common TCR motifs.

Clones were read by immunoSEQ multiplex PCR, and TCRdb kept only the in-frame ones, dropping some. The sample holds more than 900 clones, around 91% seen once. This specimen consisted of tumor tissue, obtained from a patient who underwent chemoradiotherapy. The chain carries TRBV2 and TRBJ1-5; D is perhaps TRBD1 (5 bases). This sequence was found in a human donor with HPV-associated anogenital cancer. This CDR3 reads CASRQTALNQPQHF. CDR3 coding DNA: TGTGCCAGCAGACAGACAGCGCTCAATCAGCCCCAGCATTTT.